This T cell receptor beta chain emerged from a study of blood T cell repertoires in COVID-19. Looking at the study overall: Researchers got acute and convalescent COVID-19 samples from the United States, Italy and Spain. PBMCs, B-cell-depleted T cells, or T cells provided the cDNA or gDNA that made up the material.

Trimming took 7 bases from V and 3 from J; bases not matched to a gene: 6. CDR1 is SGHRS, CDR2 YFSETQ, per germline. The CDR3 loop spans 14 amino acids. Original processing notes: It was from reference gene primer amplification that nucleated cell counts were estimated. Clones were sequenced by immunoSEQ multiplex PCR, and TCRdb holds only the in-frame ones, with some missing. The V and J calls and the clone size are those of that table, but D and trimming were determined from the DNA. The table records 110,000 to 150,000 clones, approximately 86% of them present only once. This clone was seen more than once but under ten times.

The material sequenced was peripheral blood. The genes are TRBV5-1 and TRBJ1-4, with 7 bases aligning to TRBD1. This receptor was identified in an older woman with acute or convalescent COVID-19. The chain's CDR3 is CASGHRGANEKLFF. The CDR3 DNA follows: TGCGCCAGCGGACACAGGGGAGCTAATGAAAAACTGTTTTTT.